This T cell receptor beta chain emerged from a study of blood T cell repertoires in COVID-19. Profiling relied on immunoSEQ multiplex PCR, and the TCRdb table lists in-frame clones only, not all of them. Among about 300,000 clones, nearly 90% were seen once, and the ten largest hold less than 3%. People in the exposed group encountered a COVID-19 case within 2 weeks before entering the study. The TCR comes from a woman aged 50 to 60 who had been exposed to COVID-19. Sequenced sample: PBMCs or T cells enriched from blood (not recorded which).

The CDR3 loop is CASSAGQHNEQFF. For the CDR3, the DNA is TGTGCCAGCTCAGCGGGACAGCACAATGAGCAGTTCTTC. The chain employs TRBV18 and TRBJ2-1; weak D call: TRBD1 (7 bases). The CDR3 has 13 residues. The germline V gene encodes CDR1 KGHSH and CDR2 LQKENI. The ends were cut back, 5 bases at V and 5 bases at J, with 10 bases in the middle.